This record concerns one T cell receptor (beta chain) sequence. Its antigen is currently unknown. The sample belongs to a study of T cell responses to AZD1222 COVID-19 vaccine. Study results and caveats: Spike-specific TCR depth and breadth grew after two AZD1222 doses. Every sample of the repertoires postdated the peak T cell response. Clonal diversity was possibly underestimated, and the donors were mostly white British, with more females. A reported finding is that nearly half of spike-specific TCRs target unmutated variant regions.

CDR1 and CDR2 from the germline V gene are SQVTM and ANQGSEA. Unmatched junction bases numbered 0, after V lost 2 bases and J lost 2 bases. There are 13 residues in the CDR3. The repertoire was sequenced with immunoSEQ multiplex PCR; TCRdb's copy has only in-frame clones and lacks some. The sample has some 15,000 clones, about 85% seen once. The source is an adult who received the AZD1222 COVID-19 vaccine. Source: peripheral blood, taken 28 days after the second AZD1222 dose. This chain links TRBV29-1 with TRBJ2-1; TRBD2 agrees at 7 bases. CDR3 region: CSVELAAYNEQFF. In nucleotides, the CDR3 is TGCAGCGTTGAACTAGCGGCCTACAATGAGCAGTTCTTC.